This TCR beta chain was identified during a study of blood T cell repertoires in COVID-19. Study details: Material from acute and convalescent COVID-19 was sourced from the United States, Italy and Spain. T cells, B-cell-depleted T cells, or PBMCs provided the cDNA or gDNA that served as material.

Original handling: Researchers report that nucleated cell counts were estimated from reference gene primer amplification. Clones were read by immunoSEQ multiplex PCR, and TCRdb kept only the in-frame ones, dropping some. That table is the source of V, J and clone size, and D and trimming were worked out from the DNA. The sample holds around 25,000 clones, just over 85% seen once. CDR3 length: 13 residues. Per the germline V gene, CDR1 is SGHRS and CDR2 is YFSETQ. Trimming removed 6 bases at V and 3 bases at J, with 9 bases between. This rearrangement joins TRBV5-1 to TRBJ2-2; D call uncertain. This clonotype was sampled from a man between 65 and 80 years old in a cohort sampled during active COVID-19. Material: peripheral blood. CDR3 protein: CASIDSYTGELFF. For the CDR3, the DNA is TGCGCCAGCATTGACTCTTACACCGGGGAGCTGTTTTTT.